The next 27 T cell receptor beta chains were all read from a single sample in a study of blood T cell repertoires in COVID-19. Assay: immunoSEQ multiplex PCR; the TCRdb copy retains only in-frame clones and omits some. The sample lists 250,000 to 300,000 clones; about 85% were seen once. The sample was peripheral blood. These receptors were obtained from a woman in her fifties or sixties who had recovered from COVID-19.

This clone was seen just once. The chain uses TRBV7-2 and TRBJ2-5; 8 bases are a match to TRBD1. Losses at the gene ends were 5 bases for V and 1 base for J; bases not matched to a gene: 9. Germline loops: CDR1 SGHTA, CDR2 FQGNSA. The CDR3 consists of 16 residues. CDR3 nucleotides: TGTGCCAGCAGCCCCTACGGACAGGGAACCCAAGAGACCCAGTACTTC. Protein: CASSPYGQGTQETQYF.

This CDR3 reads CASSSTVGVSGANVLTF. The CDR3 DNA reads TGTGCCAGCAGCTCTACGGTAGGGGTCTCTGGGGCCAACGTCCTGACTTTC. V and J are TRBV7-9 and TRBJ2-6, with a tentative D call TRBD1 (5 bases). CDR3 size: 17 residues. Trimming cost V 4 bases and J 0 bases, with 13 bases left between them. Per germline, CDR1 SEHNR and CDR2 FQNEAQ (reference sequence).

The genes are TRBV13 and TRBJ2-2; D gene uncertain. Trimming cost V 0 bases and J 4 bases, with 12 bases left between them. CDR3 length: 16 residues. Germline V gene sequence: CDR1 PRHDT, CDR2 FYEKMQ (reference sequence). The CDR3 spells CASSLGRLGATGELFF. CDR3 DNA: TGTGCCAGCAGCTTAGGACGACTGGGTGCCACCGGGGAGCTGTTTTTT.

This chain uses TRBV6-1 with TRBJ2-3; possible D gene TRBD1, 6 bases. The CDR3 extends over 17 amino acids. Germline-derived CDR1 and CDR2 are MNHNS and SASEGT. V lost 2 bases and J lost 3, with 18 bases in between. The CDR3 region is CASSEIGAGTTTDTQYF. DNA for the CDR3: TGTGCCAGCAGTGAAATAGGGGCAGGGACAACGACAGATACGCAGTATTTT.

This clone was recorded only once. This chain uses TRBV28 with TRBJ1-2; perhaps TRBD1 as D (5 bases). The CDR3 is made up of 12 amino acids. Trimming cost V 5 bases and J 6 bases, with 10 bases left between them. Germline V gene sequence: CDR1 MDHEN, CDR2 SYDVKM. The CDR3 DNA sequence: TGTGCCAGCAGTCGTCTCAGGGATGGCTACACCTTC. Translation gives CASSRLRDGYTF.

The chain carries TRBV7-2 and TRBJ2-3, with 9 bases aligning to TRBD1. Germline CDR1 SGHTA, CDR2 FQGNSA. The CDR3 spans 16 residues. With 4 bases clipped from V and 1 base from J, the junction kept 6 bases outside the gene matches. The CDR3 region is CASSYDRGIGTDTQYF. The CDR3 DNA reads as TGTGCCAGCAGCTACGACAGGGGGATAGGCACAGATACGCAGTATTTT.

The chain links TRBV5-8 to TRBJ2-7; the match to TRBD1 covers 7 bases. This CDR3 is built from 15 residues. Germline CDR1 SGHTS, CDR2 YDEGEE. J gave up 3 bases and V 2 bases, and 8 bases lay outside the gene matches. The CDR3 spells CASSLRQGRGYEQYF. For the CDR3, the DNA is TGTGCCAGCAGCTTACGACAGGGTAGGGGCTACGAGCAGTACTTC. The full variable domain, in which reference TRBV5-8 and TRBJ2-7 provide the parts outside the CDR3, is EAGVTQSPTHLIKTRGQQATLRCSPISGHTSVYWYQQALGLGLQFLLWYDEGEERNRGNFPPRFSGRQFPNYSSELNVNALELEDSALYLCASSLRQGRGYEQYFGPGTRLTVT.

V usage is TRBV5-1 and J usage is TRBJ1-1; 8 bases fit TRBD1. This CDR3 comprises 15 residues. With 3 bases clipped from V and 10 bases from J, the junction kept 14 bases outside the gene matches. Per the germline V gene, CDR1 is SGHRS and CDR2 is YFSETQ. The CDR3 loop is CASSSGGQAGVAAFF. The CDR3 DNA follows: TGCGCCAGCAGCTCGGGGGGACAGGCGGGCGTTGCAGCTTTCTTT.

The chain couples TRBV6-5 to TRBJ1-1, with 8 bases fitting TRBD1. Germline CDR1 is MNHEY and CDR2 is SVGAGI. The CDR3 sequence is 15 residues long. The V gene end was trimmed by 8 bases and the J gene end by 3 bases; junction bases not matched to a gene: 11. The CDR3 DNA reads TGTGCCAGCTTTCCAAACAGGGGGATGTACACTGAAGCTTTCTTT. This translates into CASFPNRGMYTEAFF.

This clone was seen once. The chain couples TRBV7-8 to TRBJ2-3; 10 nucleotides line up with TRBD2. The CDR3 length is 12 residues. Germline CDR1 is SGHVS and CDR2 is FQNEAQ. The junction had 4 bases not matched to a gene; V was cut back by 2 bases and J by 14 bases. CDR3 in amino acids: CASSLLLAGTYF. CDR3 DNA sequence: TGTGCCAGCAGCTTACTACTAGCGGGAACGTATTTT.

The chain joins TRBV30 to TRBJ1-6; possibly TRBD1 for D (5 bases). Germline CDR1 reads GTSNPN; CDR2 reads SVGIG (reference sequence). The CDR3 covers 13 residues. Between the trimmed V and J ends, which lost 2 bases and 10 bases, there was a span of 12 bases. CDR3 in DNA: TGTGCCTGGAGTCCCTCGCGGGGGTCACCCCTCCACTTT. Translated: CAWSPSRGSPLHF.

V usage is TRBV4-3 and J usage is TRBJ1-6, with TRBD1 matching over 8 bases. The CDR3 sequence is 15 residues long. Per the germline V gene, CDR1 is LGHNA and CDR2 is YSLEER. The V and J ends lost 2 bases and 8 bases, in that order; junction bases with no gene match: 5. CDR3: CASSQQDRVDSPLHF. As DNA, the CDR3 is TGCGCCAGCAGCCAACAGGACAGGGTGGATTCACCCCTCCACTTT.

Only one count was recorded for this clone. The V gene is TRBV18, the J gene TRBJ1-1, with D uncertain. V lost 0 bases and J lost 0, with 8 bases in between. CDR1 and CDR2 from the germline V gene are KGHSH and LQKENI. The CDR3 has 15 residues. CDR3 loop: CASSPPSIMNTEAFF. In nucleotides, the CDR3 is TGTGCCAGCTCACCACCTTCCATCATGAACACTGAAGCTTTCTTT.

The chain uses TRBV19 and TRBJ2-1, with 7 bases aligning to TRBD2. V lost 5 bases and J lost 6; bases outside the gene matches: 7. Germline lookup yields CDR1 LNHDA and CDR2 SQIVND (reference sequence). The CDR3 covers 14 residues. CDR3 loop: CASSPLAVGNEQFF. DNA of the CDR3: TGTGCCAGTAGTCCGCTAGCGGTGGGCAATGAGCAGTTCTTC.

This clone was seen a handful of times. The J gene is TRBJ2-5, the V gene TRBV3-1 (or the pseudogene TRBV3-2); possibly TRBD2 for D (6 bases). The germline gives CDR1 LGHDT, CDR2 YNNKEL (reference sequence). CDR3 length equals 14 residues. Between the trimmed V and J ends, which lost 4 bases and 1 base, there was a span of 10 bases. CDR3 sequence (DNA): TGTGCCAGCAGCCGCGGGAACTTCCAAGAGACCCAGTACTTC. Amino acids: CASSRGNFQETQYF.

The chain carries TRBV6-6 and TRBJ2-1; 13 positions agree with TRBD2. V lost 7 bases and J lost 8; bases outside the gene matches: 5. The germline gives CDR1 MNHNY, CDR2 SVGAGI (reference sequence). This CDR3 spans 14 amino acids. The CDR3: CASKTSGGNYEQFF. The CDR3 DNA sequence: TGTGCCAGCAAGACTAGCGGGGGGAACTATGAGCAGTTCTTC.

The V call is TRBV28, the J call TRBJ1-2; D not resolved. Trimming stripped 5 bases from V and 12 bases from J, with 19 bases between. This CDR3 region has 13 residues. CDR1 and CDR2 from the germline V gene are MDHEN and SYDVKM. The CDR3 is CASSRPQDKRNTF. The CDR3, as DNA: TGTGCCAGCAGTCGACCTCAAGACAAAAGGAACACCTTC.

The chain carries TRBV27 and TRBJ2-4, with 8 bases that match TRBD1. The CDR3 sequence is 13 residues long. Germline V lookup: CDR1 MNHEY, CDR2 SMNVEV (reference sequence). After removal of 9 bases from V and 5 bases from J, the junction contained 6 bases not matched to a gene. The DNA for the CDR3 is TGTGCCAGTGTGGACAGGGTGCAAAACATTCAGTACTTC. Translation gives CASVDRVQNIQYF.

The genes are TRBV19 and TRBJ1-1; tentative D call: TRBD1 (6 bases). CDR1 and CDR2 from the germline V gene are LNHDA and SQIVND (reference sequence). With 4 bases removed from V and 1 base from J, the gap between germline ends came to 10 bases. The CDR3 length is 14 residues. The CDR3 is CASSTGTPNTEAFF. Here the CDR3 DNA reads TGTGCCAGTAGTACCGGGACACCGAACACTGAAGCTTTCTTT. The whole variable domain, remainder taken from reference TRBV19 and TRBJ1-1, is DGGITQSPKYLFRKEGQNVTLSCEQNLNHDAMYWYRQDPGQGLRLIYYSQIVNDFQKGDIAEGYSVSREKKESFPLTVTSAQKNPTAFYLCASSTGTPNTEAFFGQGTRLTVV.

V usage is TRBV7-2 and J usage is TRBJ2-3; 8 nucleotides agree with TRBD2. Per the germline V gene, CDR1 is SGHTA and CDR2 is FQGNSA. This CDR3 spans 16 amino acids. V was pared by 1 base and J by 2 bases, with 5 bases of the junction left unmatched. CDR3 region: CASSLDLLAATDTQYF. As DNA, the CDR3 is TGTGCCAGCAGCTTAGACTTACTAGCGGCCACAGATACGCAGTATTTT.

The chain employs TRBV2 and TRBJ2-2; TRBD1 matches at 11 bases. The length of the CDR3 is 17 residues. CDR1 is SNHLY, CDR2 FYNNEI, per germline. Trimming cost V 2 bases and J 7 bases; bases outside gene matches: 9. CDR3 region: CASSEPPGTGGYGELFF. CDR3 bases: TGTGCCAGCAGTGAACCGCCCGGGACAGGGGGTTACGGGGAGCTGTTTTTT.

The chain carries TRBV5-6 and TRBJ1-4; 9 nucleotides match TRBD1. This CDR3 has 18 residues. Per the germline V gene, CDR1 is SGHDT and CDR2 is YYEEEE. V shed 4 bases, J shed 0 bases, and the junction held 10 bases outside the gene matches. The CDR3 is CASSLNAGQGSTNEKLFF. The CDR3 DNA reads TGTGCCAGCAGCCTGAACGCGGGACAGGGCTCAACTAATGAAAAACTGTTTTTT.

The CDR3 region has the DNA TGCAGCGTTGAAAGAGGAGGGTACGAGCAGTACTTC. Translated: CSVERGGYEQYF. The rearrangement links TRBV29-1 to TRBJ2-7, with D possibly being TRBD2 (6 bases). The CDR3 has 12 residues. V was trimmed by 2 bases and J by 4 bases, leaving 9 bases between them. Germline V CDR1 and CDR2: SQVTM, ANQGSEA.

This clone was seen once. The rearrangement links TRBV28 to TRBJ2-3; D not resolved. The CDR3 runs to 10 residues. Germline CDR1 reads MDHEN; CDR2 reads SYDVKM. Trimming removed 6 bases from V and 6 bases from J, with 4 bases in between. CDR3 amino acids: CASSVDTQYF. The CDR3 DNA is TGTGCCAGCAGCGTGGATACGCAGTATTTT.

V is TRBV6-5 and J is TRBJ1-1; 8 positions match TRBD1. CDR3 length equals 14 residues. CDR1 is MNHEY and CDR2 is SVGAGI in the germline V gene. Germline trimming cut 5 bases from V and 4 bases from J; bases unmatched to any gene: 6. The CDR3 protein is CASSRTGMATEAFF. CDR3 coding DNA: TGTGCCAGCAGTCGGACAGGGATGGCCACTGAAGCTTTCTTT.

This CDR3 is CASGGLAGGENIQYF. CDR3 bases: TGTGCCAGCGGGGGGCTAGCGGGAGGGGAAAACATTCAGTACTTC. The V call is TRBV27, the J call TRBJ2-4, with TRBD2 matching over 12 bases. The germline V gene encodes CDR1 MNHEY and CDR2 SMNVEV (reference sequence). With V trimmed by 8 bases and J by 5 bases, 7 bases remained unmatched. This CDR3 spans 15 amino acids.

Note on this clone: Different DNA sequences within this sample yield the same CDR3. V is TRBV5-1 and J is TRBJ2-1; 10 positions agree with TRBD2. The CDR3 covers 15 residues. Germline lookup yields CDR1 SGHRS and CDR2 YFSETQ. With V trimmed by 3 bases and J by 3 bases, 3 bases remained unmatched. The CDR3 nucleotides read TGCGCCAGCAGCTCTGGACTAGCGGACTACAATGAGCAGTTCTTC. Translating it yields CASSSGLADYNEQFF.